This is a list of T cell receptor beta chains from one sample in a study of blood T cells in healthy people across ages. MiXCR was run by TCRdb on the 5' RACE reads, yielding one entry per CDR3 protein. This table holds just over 1 million distinct CDR3 sequences, 40% to 50% found once. Sequences were obtained from blood. The source of these receptors is a woman aged 55 to 70 in good health. Each CDR3 is given with its conserved first and last residue. A D gene is named only where the DNA matches it firmly. Not all rows give a size; the values are once, few, many and, for expanded clones, a class.

TRBJ2-7 | NA | TRBV12-3/TRBV12-4 | few | CASTQDRSPSYEQYF | TGTGCCAGCACTCAAGACAGGTCTCCCTCCTACGAGCAGTACTTC
TRBJ2-5 | TRBD1 | TRBV7-9 | few | CASSSRTGLETQYF | TGTGCCAGCAGCTCTCGGACAGGGCTAGAGACCCAGTACTTC
TRBJ2-1 | TRBD2 | TRBV20-1 | NA | CSASTFSGRALNEQFF | TGCAGTGCTTCTACCTTTAGCGGGAGGGCCCTGAATGAGCAGTTCTTC
TRBJ1-4 | NA | TRBV20-1 | few | CSASSVVNNEKLFF | TGCAGTGCTAGCTCAGTGGTAAATAATGAAAAACTGTTTTTT
TRBJ1-2 | TRBD1 | TRBV7-2 | few | CASSLASTGPYGYTF | TGTGCCAGCAGCTTAGCATCGACAGGGCCTTATGGCTACACCTTC
TRBJ2-7 | TRBD1 | TRBV12-3/TRBV12-4 | NA | CASSSRQGGPYEQYF | TGTGCCAGCAGTTCCAGACAGGGGGGCCCCTACGAGCAGTACTTC
TRBJ2-3 | TRBD1 | TRBV20-1 | few | CSVRGPGSDTQYF | TGCAGTGTAAGGGGGCCCGGTTCAGATACGCAGTATTTT
TRBJ2-5 | NA | TRBV29-1 | NA | CSGGEVKETQYF | TGCAGCGGGGGGGAGGTTAAAGAGACCCAGTACTTC
TRBJ1-2 | TRBD1 | TRBV30 | NA | CAWRGQRLNYGYTF | TGTGCCTGGAGGGGACAGCGACTTAACTATGGCTACACCTTC
TRBJ2-3 | NA | TRBV21-1 | few | CASSKGPRKVDTQYF | TGTGCCAGCAGCAAAGGCCCAAGGAAGGTAGATACGCAGTATTTT
TRBJ2-4 | NA | TRBV3-1 | few | CASSQAAGSDIQYF | TGTGCCAGCAGCCAAGCGGCCGGAAGCGACATTCAGTACTTC
TRBJ2-7 | TRBD2 | TRBV20-1 | few | CSASLAGVGEQYF | TGCAGTGCTAGTTTAGCGGGAGTGGGCGAGCAGTACTTC
TRBJ1-4 | NA | TRBV5-1 | NA | CASRPSTNEKLFF | TGCGCCAGCAGACCTTCAACTAATGAAAAACTGTTTTTT
TRBJ2-7 | NA | TRBV5-1 | NA | CASRTGVSEQYF | TGCGCCAGCCGAACTGGGGTAAGCGAGCAGTACTTC
TRBJ1-1 | NA | TRBV4-1 | many | CASSPSTRVRGTEAFF | TGCGCCAGCAGCCCCTCAACCCGTGTGAGGGGCACTGAAGCTTTCTTT